These 5 T cell receptor beta chains share one sample of origin, sequenced in a study of T cell responses to AZD1222 COVID-19 vaccine. TCRdb's copy holds only in-frame clones and misses some; the assay was immunoSEQ multiplex PCR. The data contain about 150,000 clones, about 90% of them singletons. This specimen consisted of peripheral blood, obtained 28 days after the second AZD1222 dose. The receptors were sampled from an adult who received the AZD1222 COVID-19 vaccine.

The V and J genes are TRBV10-2 and TRBJ1-1; D is undetermined. Germline V CDR1 and CDR2: WSHSY, SAAADI. The CDR3 extends over 12 amino acids. V was shortened by 1 base and J by 9 bases, with 9 bases between the two germline ends. CDR3 residues: CASSEWADKAFF. CDR3 DNA sequence: TGCGCCAGCAGTGAGTGGGCAGACAAAGCTTTCTTT.

CDR3 sequence: CASSFRAELAYEQYF. In DNA form, the CDR3 reads TGTGCCAGCAGCTTCCGGGCCGAACTAGCCTACGAGCAGTACTTC. The J gene is TRBJ2-7, the V gene TRBV7-2, with D possibly TRBD2 on 5 matching bases. The CDR3 totals 15 residues. V was clipped by 3 bases and J by 2 bases, with 14 bases between them. CDR1 and CDR2 (germline): SGHTA, FQGNSA.

This rearrangement joins TRBV28 to TRBJ1-2; 9 nucleotides agree with TRBD1. J gave up 3 bases and V 5 bases, and 7 bases lay outside the gene matches. The CDR3 is 15 residues long. The V gene's germline CDR1 is MDHEN and CDR2 SYDVKM. CDR3: CASSHRDRADYGYTF. The CDR3 coding sequence is TGTGCCAGCAGTCACCGGGACAGGGCTGACTATGGCTACACCTTC.

The CDR3 sequence is CASSIDPGRANTGELFF. The CDR3 DNA reads TGTGCCAGTAGTATAGATCCTGGCAGGGCGAACACCGGGGAGCTGTTTTTT. The chain couples TRBV19 to TRBJ2-2; maybe TRBD1 (5 bases). This CDR3 spans 17 amino acids. Germline values: CDR1 LNHDA, CDR2 SQIVND (reference sequence). Trimming took 0 bases from V and 0 from J, leaving 11 bases between them.

CDR3 sequence: CASSSGTGSFYNEQFF. CDR3 sequence (DNA): TGTGCCAGCAGCTCCGGGACAGGGAGTTTTTACAATGAGCAGTTCTTC. The V call is TRBV7-9, the J call TRBJ2-1, with 9 nucleotides matching TRBD1. V shed 4 bases, J shed 4 bases, and the junction held 8 bases outside the gene matches. Germline V gene data show CDR1 as SEHNR and CDR2 as FQNEAQ (reference sequence). The CDR3 is 16 amino acids. Variable domain in full (rest from reference TRBV7-9 and TRBJ2-1): DTGVSQNPRHKITKRGQNVTFRCDPISEHNRLYWYRQTLGQGPEFLTYFQNEAQLEKSRLLSDRFSAERPKGSFSTLEIQRTEQGDSAMYLCASSSGTGSFYNEQFFGPGTRLTVL.